This entry is about one T cell receptor (beta chain). Antigen: not known. The CDR3 length is 16 residues. The ends were cut back, 5 bases at V and 2 bases at J, with 15 bases in the middle. CDR1 and CDR2 (germline): SEHNR, FQNEAQ (reference sequence). These data belong to a study of T cell responses to AZD1222 COVID-19 vaccine. About the research overall: Second-dose recipients at about 4 or about 12 weeks were treated as one pooled group.

The data were produced by immunoSEQ multiplex PCR, yet TCRdb's version contains in-frame clones alone and is incomplete. The repertoire has 95,000 to 150,000 clones, roughly nine tenths of them found once; the top ten carry around 1.7%. Study-wide results and caveats: As reported, nearly half of all spike-specific TCRs target variant regions that are unmutated.

The clonotype comes from an adult in good health. The V and J genes are TRBV7-9 and TRBJ1-4; D might be TRBD1 (6 bases). Material: peripheral blood, obtained on day 0 of AZD1222 vaccination. As DNA, the CDR3 is TGTGCCAGCAGCCCGCACGCACAGGGCACTAATGAAAAACTGTTTTTT. It translates to CASSPHAQGTNEKLFF.